This TCR beta chain was sequenced for a study of blood T cell repertoires in COVID-19. This table comes from immunoSEQ multiplex PCR, and its TCRdb copy is limited to in-frame clones, with some not included. The repertoire includes fewer than 500,000 clones, roughly 86% of them detected once, and approximately 1.2% sits in the top ten. Categorization into cohorts depended on clinical history that participants reported. This CDR3 contains 12 residues. CDR1 and CDR2 from the germline V gene are MNHEY and SMNVEV (reference sequence). Trimming removed 6 bases from V and 5 bases from J, with 7 bases in between.

The origin of this receptor is a man in his thirties or forties who had recovered from COVID-19. Sequencing was performed on PBMCs or T cells enriched from blood (not recorded which). The chain links TRBV27 to TRBJ2-2; no clear D gene. CDR3 in DNA: TGTGCCAGCAGAACCGGGACCGGGGAGCTGTTTTTT. Protein sequence: CASRTGTGELFF.